One and the same sample provided the 30 T cell receptor beta chains below, sequenced in a study of blood T cell repertoires in COVID-19. Assay used: immunoSEQ multiplex PCR; TCRdb lists only in-frame clones, some missing. The data hold around 150,000 clones, with 70% to 85% observed a single time. The source material was peripheral blood. The receptors were gathered from a woman over 75 with acute or convalescent COVID-19.

The rearrangement uses TRBV9 and TRBJ2-3; unclear D gene. The CDR3 is made up of 16 amino acids. Germline V CDR1 and CDR2: SGDLS, YYNGEE. Trimming pared 0 bases from V and 2 bases from J, leaving 13 bases between. This CDR3 is CASSVVPAPSTDTQYF. For the CDR3, the DNA is TGTGCCAGCAGCGTAGTTCCAGCGCCTTCCACAGATACGCAGTATTTT.

The CDR3 spells CSARVDSKAFF. Here the CDR3 DNA reads TGCAGTGCTAGAGTTGACAGTAAAGCTTTCTTT. The V gene is TRBV20-1, the J gene TRBJ1-1; D is possibly TRBD1 (5 bases). Germline V lookup: CDR1 DFQATT, CDR2 SNEGSKA (reference sequence). V was trimmed by 1 base and J by 9 bases, leaving 9 bases between them. The CDR3 covers 11 residues.

The DNA of the CDR3 is TGTGCCTGGAGTGTGTTCGGCGCGAGGGAAAAACTGTTTTTT. Translating gives CAWSVFGAREKLFF. The V gene is TRBV30, the J gene TRBJ1-4; no clear D gene. V was cut by 0 bases and J by 8 bases, with 13 bases left in between. CDR1 GTSNPN and CDR2 SVGIG come from the germline V gene (reference sequence). The CDR3 has 14 amino acids.

The rearrangement links TRBV25-1 to TRBJ1-2, with D tentatively TRBD1 (6 bases). Per the germline V gene, CDR1 is MGHDK and CDR2 is SYGVNS. CDR3 length equals 17 residues. V was pared by 3 bases and J by 0 bases, with 17 bases between. The CDR3 DNA reads TGTGCCAGCAGTGATGGGCGGGGGCGACTCTCTAACTATGGCTACACCTTC. Protein product: CASSDGRGRLSNYGYTF.

The rearrangement joins TRBV7-6 to TRBJ1-1; the D is unclear. V was shortened by 5 bases and J by 2 bases, with 12 bases between the two germline ends. This CDR3 has 14 amino acids. Germline V gene data show CDR1 as SGHVS and CDR2 as FNYEAQ. CDR3 residues: CASSATLANTEAFF. CDR3 in DNA: TGTGCCAGCAGCGCCACCTTAGCAAACACTGAAGCTTTCTTT. Full variable domain (rest looked up from reference TRBV7-6 and TRBJ1-1): GAGVSQSPRYKVTKRGQDVALRCDPISGHVSLYWYRQALGQGPEFLTYFNYEAQQDKSGLPNDRFSAERPEGSISTLTIQRTEQRDSAMYRCASSATLANTEAFFGQGTRLTVV.

CDR3 loop: CASSLDGSGTGYQPQHF. In DNA, the CDR3 is TGTGCCAGCAGCTTAGATGGATCCGGGACAGGGTATCAGCCCCAGCATTTT. The chain employs TRBV7-9 and TRBJ1-5; 9 bases are a match to TRBD1. Germline V gene sequence: CDR1 SEHNR, CDR2 FQNEAQ (reference sequence). V was clipped by 1 base and J by 5 bases; unmatched bases: 9. The CDR3 sequence is 17 residues long.

The J gene is TRBJ1-2, the V gene TRBV7-2; 9 bases agree with TRBD1. V trimming: 5 bases; J trimming: 4 bases; junction bases outside the gene matches: 11. CDR3 length equals 16 residues. CDR1 is SGHTA, CDR2 FQGNSA, per germline. Here the CDR3 reads CASSLGGTGKVYGYTF. The CDR3 nucleotides are TGTGCCAGCAGCCTGGGAGGGACAGGGAAGGTCTATGGCTACACCTTC.

The V and J genes are TRBV5-1 and TRBJ1-1; D call uncertain. V was pared by 4 bases and J by 7 bases, with 17 bases between. The CDR3 runs to 14 residues. Germline CDR1 reads SGHRS; CDR2 reads YFSETQ. This CDR3 is CASSIGLSVVEAFF. The CDR3 nucleotides read TGCGCCAGCAGCATTGGCCTCTCCGTGGTTGAAGCTTTCTTT.

The chain's CDR3 is CASSKTRGSYNEQFF. DNA of the CDR3: TGTGCCAGCTCTAAGACCCGCGGCTCCTACAATGAGCAGTTCTTC. V is TRBV6-5 and J is TRBJ2-1; D remains unclear. V was pared by 8 bases and J by 0 bases, with 14 bases between. Germline V gene sequence: CDR1 MNHEY, CDR2 SVGAGI. CDR3 length: 15 amino acids.

V is TRBV2 and J is TRBJ1-4; D ambiguous. The CDR3 is 14 amino acids. Trimming stripped 8 bases from V and 0 bases from J, with 10 bases between. The germline CDR1 and CDR2 sequences are SNHLY and FYNNEI. The CDR3 loop is CASQQQPTNEKLFF. The CDR3 nucleotides read TGTGCCAGCCAACAACAGCCAACTAATGAAAAACTGTTTTTT. Supplemented by reference TRBV2 and TRBJ1-4, the full variable domain reads EPEVTQTPSHQVTQMGQEVILRCVPISNHLYFYWYRQILGQKVEFLVSFYNNEISEKSEIFDDQFSVERPDGSNFTLKIRSTKLEDSAMYFCASQQQPTNEKLFFGSGTQLSVL.

This chain uses TRBV5-6 with TRBJ1-2; possible D gene TRBD1, 5 bases. CDR1 is SGHDT, CDR2 YYEEEE, per germline. V was cut by 2 bases and J by 8 bases, with 16 bases left in between. The CDR3 totals 14 residues. CDR3 DNA sequence: TGTGCCAGCAGCTTCAGGTCAGCAGGGTTAGGCTACACCTTC. Translation: CASSFRSAGLGYTF.

The chain carries TRBV18 and TRBJ1-1; 11 nucleotides align to TRBD1. Germline values: CDR1 KGHSH, CDR2 LQKENI. This CDR3 region has 15 residues. V lost 4 bases and J lost 7; bases outside the gene matches: 8. The CDR3 spells CASSLGTGGTDEAFF. CDR3 DNA sequence: TGTGCCAGCTCACTAGGGACAGGGGGGACTGATGAAGCTTTCTTT.

The chain employs TRBV6-6 and TRBJ1-3; weak D call: TRBD1 (5 bases). In germline, CDR1 is MNHNY, CDR2 SVGAGI (reference sequence). The length of the CDR3 is 16 residues. V was trimmed by 3 bases and J by 0 bases, leaving 12 bases between them. CDR3 in DNA: TGTGCCAGCAGTTATCCCCCAGACAGCTCTGGAAACACCATATATTTT. This encodes CASSYPPDSSGNTIYF.

This sequence joins TRBV5-1 and TRBJ2-1; D may be TRBD2 (5 bases). The CDR3 is 15 amino acids. V was shortened by 1 base and J by 2 bases, with 10 bases between the two germline ends. The germline V gene encodes CDR1 SGHRS and CDR2 YFSETQ. This chain's CDR3 is CASSLSSATYNEQFF. CDR3 DNA sequence: TGCGCCAGCAGCTTGAGTAGCGCTACCTACAATGAGCAGTTCTTC.

The chain joins TRBV6-6 to TRBJ1-1; no clear D. This CDR3 has 14 amino acids. Trimming stripped 3 bases from V and 4 bases from J, with 12 bases between. Germline assignment: CDR1 MNHNY and CDR2 SVGAGI (reference sequence). CDR3 region: CASSYTSEGTEAFF. As DNA, the CDR3 is TGTGCCAGCAGTTATACCAGCGAAGGCACTGAAGCTTTCTTT.

This clone appeared a single time. The chain uses TRBV18 and TRBJ2-7; 9 bases match TRBD1. The CDR3 spans 15 residues. Germline V CDR1 and CDR2: KGHSH, LQKENI. With V trimmed by 3 bases and J by 7 bases, 10 bases remained unmatched. DNA of the CDR3: TGTGCCAGCTCACCTTGGACAGGGGATAGGGGGGAGCAGTACTTC. Its translation: CASSPWTGDRGEQYF.

The chain employs TRBV9 and TRBJ2-1, with 15 bases that match TRBD2. CDR3 size: 19 residues. Trimming cost V 3 bases and J 4 bases; bases outside gene matches: 11. In germline, CDR1 is SGDLS, CDR2 YYNGEE. Here the CDR3 DNA reads TGTGCCAGCAGCGCTGGACTAGCGGGAGGGCCGGCTTCTTACAATGAGCAGTTCTTC. It yields the protein CASSAGLAGGPASYNEQFF.

This sequence joins TRBV20-1 and TRBJ1-2; TRBD1 is a possible D gene (5 bases). The ends were cut back, 3 bases at V and 6 bases at J, with 20 bases in the middle. CDR3 length: 15 amino acids. CDR1 and CDR2 from the germline V gene are DFQATT and SNEGSKA (reference sequence). The CDR3: CSASKIYQGGDGYTF. CDR3 sequence (DNA): TGCAGTGCTAGTAAGATTTACCAGGGTGGAGATGGCTACACCTTC.

The V and J genes are TRBV2 and TRBJ2-1; TRBD2 is a possible D gene (5 bases). The germline CDR1 and CDR2 sequences are SNHLY and FYNNEI. CDR3 length equals 15 residues. V gave up 6 bases and J gave up 0 bases, with 12 bases separating them. Written as DNA, the CDR3 is TGTGCCAGCAGCCCCGGGATGCGCTCCTACAATGAGCAGTTCTTC. As protein: CASSPGMRSYNEQFF.

J is TRBJ2-1 and V is TRBV14; D may be TRBD2 (5 bases). V lost 4 bases and J 6 bases, leaving 13 bases between the germline ends. Looked up from germline, CDR1 is SGHDN and CDR2 is FVKESK. This CDR3 spans 14 amino acids. As DNA, the CDR3 is TGTGCCAGCAGCCCCTCGAGGGTCGTCAATGAGCAGTTCTTC. Translating it yields CASSPSRVVNEQFF.

The V call is TRBV7-9, the J call TRBJ1-5; the match to TRBD1 covers 7 bases. CDR3 length equals 15 residues. Germline lookup yields CDR1 SEHNR and CDR2 FQNEAQ (reference sequence). V dropped 5 bases and J dropped 0; count of bases not matched to a gene: 4. This CDR3 is CASSLTGNSNQPQHF. The CDR3 bases are TGTGCCAGCAGCCTGACAGGGAATAGCAATCAGCCCCAGCATTTT. The full variable domain, its missing parts supplied by reference TRBV7-9 and TRBJ1-5, is DTGVSQNPRHKITKRGQNVTFRCDPISEHNRLYWYRQTLGQGPEFLTYFQNEAQLEKSRLLSDRFSAERPKGSFSTLEIQRTEQGDSAMYLCASSLTGNSNQPQHFGDGTRLSIL.

The rearrangement uses TRBV29-1 and TRBJ1-2; D unclear. Germline values: CDR1 SQVTM, CDR2 ANQGSEA. This CDR3 is 12 amino acids long. Trimming left V 1 base short and J 2 bases short, with 5 bases between. The CDR3 nucleotides read TGCAGCGTTGAAGCGGAGAACTATGGCTACACCTTC. This codes for CSVEAENYGYTF.

The genes are TRBV6-6 and TRBJ1-2; TRBD1 matches 8 bases. The V gene's germline CDR1 is MNHNY and CDR2 SVGAGI (reference sequence). The CDR3 contains 14 residues. After removal of 2 bases from V and 6 bases from J, the junction contained 5 bases not matched to a gene. The CDR3 spells CASSYRPTGDGYTF. The CDR3 nucleotides are TGTGCCAGCAGTTACCGCCCGACAGGGGATGGCTACACCTTC.

This chain uses TRBV6-2 or TRBV6-3 with TRBJ2-1; D gene unclear. The germline CDR1 and CDR2 sequences are MNHEY and SVGEGT. V was shortened by 6 bases and J by 4 bases, with 7 bases between the two germline ends. The CDR3 length is 12 residues. Written as DNA, the CDR3 is TGTGCCAGCAGCCGTACATACAATGAGCAGTTCTTC. It specifies CASSRTYNEQFF.

The rearrangement uses TRBV19 and TRBJ1-3, with D perhaps TRBD1 (6 bases). The CDR3 is 17 amino acids. V dropped 3 bases and J dropped 0 bases, with 15 bases sitting between them. The germline V gene has CDR1 LNHDA and CDR2 SQIVND (reference sequence). CDR3 nucleotide sequence: TGTGCCAGTAGTATCCTGGGGGCGCGCCTCTCTGGAAACACCATATATTTT. Its translation is CASSILGARLSGNTIYF.

The rearrangement uses TRBV9 and TRBJ2-7; tentative D call: TRBD2 (6 bases). V gave up 0 bases and J gave up 2 bases, with 15 bases separating them. Germline CDR1 SGDLS, CDR2 YYNGEE. CDR3 length: 16 residues. The CDR3 coding sequence is TGTGCCAGCAGCGTAGGGGCGGGGTCGTCCCCCTACGAGCAGTACTTC. This gives the protein CASSVGAGSSPYEQYF.

This chain links TRBV3-1 (or the pseudogene TRBV3-2) with TRBJ2-2; 11 positions match TRBD2. Germline V gives CDR1 LGHDT, CDR2 YNNKEL (reference sequence). Losses at the gene ends were 2 bases for V and 0 bases for J; bases not matched to a gene: 11. The CDR3 loop spans 20 amino acids. For the CDR3, the DNA is TGTGCCAGCAGCCAACCCGATGGTAGCGGGAGGGCCCCGAACACCGGGGAGCTGTTTTTT. Encoded protein: CASSQPDGSGRAPNTGELFF.

V gene TRBV5-6 combines with J gene TRBJ1-1, with a tentative D call TRBD1 (6 bases). V was clipped by 4 bases and J by 4 bases, with 17 bases between them. Germline V gives CDR1 SGHDT, CDR2 YYEEEE. The CDR3 has 15 amino acids. The CDR3 loop is CASSNWGGWGTEAFF. The CDR3 nucleotides are TGTGCCAGCAGCAATTGGGGGGGCTGGGGCACTGAAGCTTTCTTT.

The chain recombines TRBV24-1 with TRBJ2-3; D might be TRBD2 (5 bases). The germline gives CDR1 KGHDR, CDR2 SFDVKD. The V end was cut by 4 bases, the J end by 3 bases, with 10 bases between. The CDR3 has 14 amino acids. CDR3 sequence (DNA): TGTGCCACCAGTGAGGGTGGGAGTACAGATACGCAGTATTTT. Residues: CATSEGGSTDTQYF.

This clone was seen just once. The chain is built from TRBV6-2 or TRBV6-3 and TRBJ1-4; 7 bases align to TRBD1. The CDR3 is 17 residues long. Germline values: CDR1 MNHEY, CDR2 SVGEGT. V lost 2 bases to trimming and J lost 7 bases; unmatched junction nucleotides: 13. CDR3 sequence reads: CASSYPRVGQPTEKLFF. DNA for the CDR3: TGTGCCAGCAGTTACCCTCGAGTGGGACAGCCAACTGAAAAACTGTTTTTT.